This passage covers 18 T cell receptor beta chains from one sample sequenced in a study of blood T cell repertoires in COVID-19 (dated by TCRdb to about 2020). Library generation was performed with the immunoSEQ multiplex PCR assay. Held by TCRdb, this immuneACCESS table contains in-frame sequences only and omits some clones. Under half of the omission traces to an unresolved V gene where checked; the cause of the rest is unknown. The sample table holds 30,000 to 40,000 clones, of which over 85% were seen once. The ten largest make up over 0.85% of the sample. The sequenced sample was peripheral blood. Source of these receptors: a male donor with active COVID-19.

Here the CDR3 reads CASSVAGTGMNTEAFF. In DNA form, the CDR3 reads TGTGCCAGCAGCGTAGCCGGGACAGGAATGAACACTGAAGCTTTCTTT. V usage is TRBV9 and J usage is TRBJ1-1; 8 nucleotides line up with TRBD1. Germline CDR1 reads SGDLS; CDR2 reads YYNGEE. Trimming cost V 0 bases and J 0 bases; bases outside gene matches: 4. The CDR3 covers 16 residues.

In regard to this clone: The sample carries other DNA sequences with the same CDR3. CDR3 loop: CASRPRQGMNTEAFF. For the CDR3, the DNA is TGTGCCAGTAGACCCCGACAGGGAATGAACACTGAAGCTTTCTTT. The chain employs TRBV6-5 and TRBJ1-1; 7 bases map to TRBD1. With V trimmed by 9 bases and J by 0 bases, 10 bases remained unmatched. The CDR3 runs 15 residues. Germline CDR1 MNHEY, CDR2 SVGAGI.

The gene calls are TRBV11-3 and TRBJ1-1; the D is unclear. Looked up from germline, CDR1 is SGHNT and CDR2 is YENEEA. This CDR3 is 12 amino acids long. V lost 5 bases, J lost 3 bases, and 7 bases lay in between. The CDR3 DNA sequence: TGTGCCAGCAGCGCACAGTACACTGAAGCTTTCTTT. Residues: CASSAQYTEAFF.

This sequence joins TRBV6-5 and TRBJ2-2, with D possibly TRBD1 on 6 matching bases. The CDR3 consists of 13 residues. CDR1 MNHEY and CDR2 SVGAGI come from the germline V gene. Trimming cost V 2 bases and J 9 bases, with 10 bases left between them. CDR3 DNA sequence: TGTGCCAGCAGTTACCGGACAGACCGGGAGCTGTTTTTT. This codes for CASSYRTDRELFF.

The V call is TRBV6-2 or TRBV6-3, the J call TRBJ2-1; perhaps TRBD2 as D (6 bases). The germline gives CDR1 MNHEY, CDR2 SVGEGT. The V end lost 2 bases, the J end lost 4 bases, and 12 bases lay between the germline ends. CDR3 length equals 15 residues. The CDR3 region has the DNA TGTGCCAGCAGTTACAGACTAGGGAATTACAATGAGCAGTTCTTC. Amino acid sequence: CASSYRLGNYNEQFF.

The chain has TRBV18 and TRBJ2-7; D is perhaps TRBD1 (6 bases). Trimming pared 1 base from V and 6 bases from J, leaving 16 bases between. Per germline, CDR1 KGHSH and CDR2 LQKENI. This CDR3 has 15 residues. CDR3: CASSPRTGQRAEQYF. The CDR3 bases are TGTGCCAGCTCACCACGAACAGGGCAAAGGGCCGAGCAGTACTTC.

V gene TRBV11-2 combines with J gene TRBJ2-7; perhaps TRBD1 as D (5 bases). V lost 2 bases and J 1 base, leaving 6 bases between the germline ends. CDR3 length equals 13 residues. CDR1 is SGHAT, CDR2 FQNNGV, per germline. The CDR3 loop is CASSLQGSYEQYF. The CDR3 coding sequence is TGTGCCAGCAGCTTACAGGGTTCCTACGAGCAGTACTTC.

This chain connects TRBV4-2 to TRBJ2-3, with 8 bases aligning to TRBD2. V shed 0 bases and J 6 bases; nucleotides not matched to a gene: 8. This CDR3 spans 16 amino acids. Per the germline V gene, CDR1 is LGHNA and CDR2 is YNFKEQ. In nucleotides, the CDR3 is TGTGCCAGCAGCCAAGAACTTCCGGGGGGGCGGGATACGCAGTATTTT. Translation: CASSQELPGGRDTQYF.

V is TRBV6-6 and J is TRBJ1-2; no clear D gene. The CDR3 totals 12 residues. Germline values: CDR1 MNHNY, CDR2 SVGAGI (reference sequence). V was pared by 7 bases and J by 2 bases, with 8 bases between. The CDR3 nucleotides read TGTGCCAGCAAGCGGGCCAACTATGGCTACACCTTC. This translates into CASKRANYGYTF.

The V gene is TRBV19, the J gene TRBJ1-1; TRBD1 aligns across 8 bases. V dropped 3 bases and J dropped 8; count of bases not matched to a gene: 11. Germline CDR1 reads LNHDA; CDR2 reads SQIVND (reference sequence). The CDR3 is 15 amino acids. The CDR3 reads CASSIGIPGGSEAFF. The CDR3 bases are TGTGCCAGTAGTATCGGTATACCAGGGGGCTCGGAAGCTTTCTTT.

The chain is built from TRBV6-2 or TRBV6-3 and TRBJ2-2; 10 bases fit TRBD1. Losses at the gene ends were 5 bases for V and 7 bases for J; bases not matched to a gene: 7. The CDR3 covers 15 residues. CDR1 is MNHEY and CDR2 is SVGEGT in the germline V gene. CDR3 residues: CASSSRQGAGGELFF. The CDR3 nucleotides read TGTGCCAGCAGTAGTAGACAGGGGGCAGGCGGGGAGCTGTTTTTT.

V and J are TRBV3-1 (or the pseudogene TRBV3-2) and TRBJ1-2, with 7 bases fitting TRBD1. The CDR3 spans 13 residues. Germline V gene lookup returns CDR1 LGHDT and CDR2 YNNKEL (reference sequence). After removal of 6 bases from V and 7 bases from J, the junction contained 8 bases not matched to a gene. The CDR3 here is CASRRQGEVGYTF. The CDR3 DNA is TGTGCCAGCAGACGACAGGGTGAAGTTGGCTACACCTTC.

The chain uses TRBV6-6 and TRBJ2-1, with D perhaps TRBD1 (5 bases). The CDR3 has 12 residues. V was pared by 5 bases and J by 7 bases, with 9 bases between. Germline V gene data show CDR1 as MNHNY and CDR2 as SVGAGI (reference sequence). CDR3 loop: CASSPRDNEQFF. The DNA for the CDR3 is TGTGCCAGCAGTCCCAGGGATAATGAGCAGTTCTTC.

The rearrangement joins TRBV7-3 to TRBJ2-3, with 7 bases matching TRBD1. The length of the CDR3 is 13 residues. The ends lost 6 bases at V and 4 bases at J; junction bases unmatched: 4. Germline values: CDR1 SGHTA, CDR2 FQGTGA. The CDR3 nucleotides read TGTGCCAGCAGACCTGACAGGGCAGATACGCAGTATTTT. Residues: CASRPDRADTQYF. The variable domain in full, with the rest retrieved from reference TRBV7-3 and TRBJ2-3, is GAGVSQTPSNKVTEKGKYVELRCDPISGHTALYWYRQSLGQGPEFLIYFQGTGAADDSGLPNDRFFAVRPEGSVSTLKIQRTERGDSAVYLCASRPDRADTQYFGPGTRLTVL.

The J gene is TRBJ2-6, the V gene TRBV4-1, with TRBD1 matching over 7 bases. V lost 4 bases to trimming and J lost 0 bases; unmatched junction nucleotides: 9. Per germline, CDR1 MGHRA and CDR2 YSYEKL. The CDR3 is 18 residues long. The CDR3 bases are TGCGCCAGCAGCCGAGGGGACAGATATAGCTCTGGGGCCAACGTCCTGACTTTC. Translated: CASSRGDRYSSGANVLTF.

The chain has TRBV7-8 and TRBJ2-3; tentative D call: TRBD1 (6 bases). Trimming took off 0 bases at V and 1 base at J, with 17 bases between the two ends. This CDR3 contains 18 residues. Germline lookup yields CDR1 SGHVS and CDR2 FQNEAQ. CDR3 coding DNA: TGTGCCAGCAGCTTAGCGAAGATAAGGACAGCTCGCACAGATACGCAGTATTTT. Amino acids: CASSLAKIRTARTDTQYF. Drawing the rest from reference TRBV7-8 and TRBJ2-3, the complete variable domain is GAGVSQSPRYKVAKRGQDVALRCDPISGHVSLFWYQQALGQGPEFLTYFQNEAQLDKSGLPSDRFFAERPEGSVSTLKIQRTQQEDSAVYLCASSLAKIRTARTDTQYFGPGTRLTVL.

The V and J genes are TRBV18 and TRBJ2-5, with 7 bases lining up with TRBD2. Unmatched junction bases numbered 2, after V lost 4 bases and J lost 3 bases. The CDR3 runs to 13 residues. The V gene's germline CDR1 is KGHSH and CDR2 LQKENI. CDR3 DNA sequence: TGTGCCAGCTCACGAGCGGGGAAAGAGACCCAGTACTTC. It codes for CASSRAGKETQYF.

The rearrangement uses TRBV14 and TRBJ2-7; D is undetermined. V shed 6 bases and J shed 3 bases, with 18 bases lying between them. This CDR3 is 15 amino acids long. The germline gives CDR1 SGHDN, CDR2 FVKESK. This CDR3 reads CASSRTRLTIYEQYF. DNA for the CDR3: TGTGCCAGCAGTCGTACCAGACTGACGATCTACGAGCAGTACTTC.